The 29 T cell receptor beta chains below all came from one sample that was sequenced in a study of identical twins. TCRdb re-called the 5' RACE reads with MiXCR, one entry per CDR3 protein. This sample has some 1,600,000 distinct CDR3 sequences, with around 33% found just once. Source material: cord blood. Every receptor here comes from a newborn girl in good health.

This clonotype showed up many times. V is TRBV20-1 and J is TRBJ2-7; D is undetermined. The CDR3 runs to 15 residues. Germline lookup yields CDR1 DFQATT and CDR2 SNEGSKA (reference sequence). V was clipped by 2 bases and J by 3 bases, with 17 bases between them. CDR3 amino acids: CSARMWKTENYEQYF. DNA for the CDR3: TGCAGTGCTAGAATGTGGAAGACGGAGAACTACGAGCAGTACTTC.

This clonotype came up a few times. The genes are TRBV12-3 or TRBV12-4 and TRBJ1-6; D is unresolved. Trimming shortened V by 5 bases and J by 5 bases, and 10 bases separated the two germline ends. CDR3 length: 14 amino acids. In nucleotides, the CDR3 is TGTGCCAGCAGTCTCAGTGGGGATAATTCACCCCTCCACTTT. It codes for CASSLSGDNSPLHF.

Remarks on this clonotype: This could be a read error, since a much larger clone is one nucleotide away. The chain employs TRBV20-1 and TRBJ2-3; D is perhaps TRBD2 (5 bases). This CDR3 comprises 10 residues. Germline V CDR1 and CDR2: DFQATT, SNEGSKA (reference sequence). The germline V and J ends were trimmed by 7 bases and 8 bases, with 10 bases remaining between them. The CDR3 loop reads CSVLGGTQYF. In DNA form, the CDR3 reads TGCAGTGTTCTCGGAGGTACGCAGTATTTT.

This clonotype showed up just a few times. The V call is TRBV6-6, the J call TRBJ2-5; D is unclear. Germline CDR1 MNHNY, CDR2 SVGAGI (reference sequence). Trimming took 6 bases from V and 13 from J, leaving 18 bases between them. The CDR3 totals 12 residues. CDR3 protein: CASRPPTAPLYF. The CDR3 coding sequence is TGTGCCAGCAGACCTCCCACAGCCCCCCTGTACTTC.

This sequence joins TRBV28 and TRBJ2-2; possibly TRBD1 or TRBD2 for D (6 bases each). Germline V gene lookup returns CDR1 MDHEN and CDR2 SYDVKM. V gave up 6 bases and J gave up 7 bases, with 15 bases separating them. The CDR3 is 14 amino acids. CDR3 in amino acids: CASRQDGGGGELFF. The CDR3 region has the DNA TGTGCCAGCAGGCAAGACGGAGGGGGCGGGGAGCTGTTTTTT.

Remarks on this clonotype: Just one base apart from a much larger clone, this may be a read error. This chain connects TRBV6-5 to TRBJ2-2; D is unresolved. Trimming took 6 bases from V and 2 from J, leaving 4 bases between them. Germline lookup yields CDR1 MNHEY and CDR2 SVGAGI. The CDR3 contains 12 residues. The CDR3 nucleotides read TGTGCCAGCAGGCACAACACCGGGGAGCTGTTTTTT. It yields the protein CASRHNTGELFF.

The chain joins TRBV20-1 to TRBJ1-4; D remains unclear. V was shortened by 3 bases and J by 3 bases, with 14 bases between the two germline ends. Germline assignment: CDR1 DFQATT and CDR2 SNEGSKA (reference sequence). This CDR3 has 15 residues. The DNA for the CDR3 is TGCAGTGCTAGCCGGGGTAGCGTTGCTAATGAAAAACTGTTTTTT. Amino acids: CSASRGSVANEKLFF.

The rearrangement uses TRBV10-3 and TRBJ1-2, with TRBD1 as a possible D gene (5 bases). Trimming pared 6 bases from V and 4 bases from J, leaving 18 bases between. Germline V gives CDR1 ENHRY, CDR2 SYGVKD. This CDR3 comprises 15 residues. The CDR3 protein is CAISGADGVPYGYTF. The DNA for the CDR3 is TGTGCCATCAGCGGGGCGGACGGGGTTCCCTATGGCTACACCTTC.

The chain employs TRBV30 and TRBJ2-3; D is possibly TRBD2 (5 bases). V lost 3 bases, J lost 9 bases, and 16 bases lay in between. Germline V gives CDR1 GTSNPN, CDR2 SVGIG (reference sequence). The CDR3 loop spans 13 amino acids. CDR3 in amino acids: CAWSTRTLATQYF. The CDR3 bases are TGTGCCTGGAGCACTAGGACTCTCGCCACGCAGTATTTT. Using reference TRBV30 and TRBJ2-3 for the parts outside the CDR3, the full variable domain is SQTIHQWPATLVQPVGSPLSLECTVEGTSNPNLYWYRQAAGRGLQLLFYSVGIGQISSEVPQNLSASRPQDRQFILSSKKLLLSDSGFYLCAWSTRTLATQYFGPGTRLTVL.

This clonotype was recorded a few times. Relative to the germline gene, one junction end is altered; a read error may explain this. The rearrangement links TRBV7-9 to TRBJ2-1; a weak D match, TRBD2 (7 bases). This CDR3 is 16 amino acids long. In germline, CDR1 is SEHNR, CDR2 FQNEAQ (reference sequence). DNA of the CDR3: TGTGCCAGTAGCTTAGTGGGAGGGGGAGTGGACAATGAGCAGTTCTTC. Protein sequence: CASSLVGGGVDNEQFF. Full variable domain (outside the CDR3, taken from reference TRBV7-9 and TRBJ2-1): DTGVSQNPRHKITKRGQNVTFRCDPISEHNRLYWYRQTLGQGPEFLTYFQNEAQLEKSRLLSDRFSAERPKGSFSTLEIQRTEQGDSAMYLCASSLVGGGVDNEQFFGPGTRLTVL.

The J gene is TRBJ2-1, the V gene TRBV20-1, with 11 bases aligning to TRBD2. The CDR3 is made up of 13 amino acids. CDR1 is DFQATT, CDR2 SNEGSKA, per germline (reference sequence). The junction had 1 base not matched to a gene; V was cut back by 7 bases and J by 2 bases. The CDR3 loop reads CSVAGGPYNEQFF. The CDR3 DNA sequence: TGCAGTGTAGCGGGGGGGCCCTACAATGAGCAGTTCTTC.

V usage is TRBV5-4 and J usage is TRBJ1-1; 9 bases line up with TRBD1. The J segment lost 3 bases and the V segment lost 4 bases, leaving 7 bases of the junction unmatched. Per the germline V gene, CDR1 is SGHNT and CDR2 is YYREEE (reference sequence). The CDR3 sequence is 15 residues long. The CDR3 DNA sequence: TGTGCCAGCAGCCCGCCGACAGGGGGATACACTGAAGCTTTCTTT. This encodes CASSPPTGGYTEAFF. The complete variable domain, with remaining parts taken from reference TRBV5-4 and TRBJ1-1, reads ETGVTQSPTHLIKTRGQQVTLRCSSQSGHNTVSWYQQALGQGPQFIFQYYREEENGRGNFPPRFSGLQFPNYSSELNVNALELDDSALYLCASSPPTGGYTEAFFGQGTRLTVV.

The gene calls are TRBV24-1 and TRBJ2-1, with 8 bases aligning to TRBD2. J gave up 0 bases and V 5 bases, and 8 bases lay outside the gene matches. This CDR3 is 17 amino acids long. Germline CDR1 and CDR2: KGHDR and SFDVKD. In DNA form, the CDR3 reads TGTGCCACCAGTGGCAGGACTAGCAAGAGCTCCTACAATGAGCAGTTCTTC. This translates into CATSGRTSKSSYNEQFF.

This clonotype was found a few times. The CDR3 here is CASLPGRRTDTQYF. Written as DNA, the CDR3 is TGTGCCAGCCTCCCGGGACGGCGCACAGATACGCAGTATTTT. The chain carries TRBV28 and TRBJ2-3; the D call may be TRBD1 or TRBD2 (5 bases each). The CDR3 consists of 14 residues. The V gene's germline CDR1 is MDHEN and CDR2 SYDVKM. Trimming shortened V by 8 bases and J by 1 base, and 13 bases separated the two germline ends.

This clonotype was recorded at least ten times. This sequence joins TRBV6-5 and TRBJ2-1; 9 bases line up with TRBD2. With V trimmed by 3 bases and J by 8 bases, 5 bases remained unmatched. The CDR3 loop spans 14 amino acids. Germline V gives CDR1 MNHEY, CDR2 SVGAGI. CDR3 nucleotide sequence: TGTGCCAGCAGTTATGGTAGCGGGAGAGATGAGCAGTTCTTC. It codes for CASSYGSGRDEQFF.

This clonotype has only a few counts. The V gene is TRBV29-1, the J gene TRBJ2-4, with D hard to call. V lost 1 base and J 1 base, leaving 5 bases between the germline ends. CDR3 size: 13 residues. Germline CDR1 and CDR2: SQVTM and ANQGSEA. The DNA of the CDR3 is TGCAGCGTTGAAGTGGGGGCCAAAAACATTCAGTACTTC. Residues: CSVEVGAKNIQYF.

This clonotype was observed a handful of times. This sequence joins TRBV11-2 and TRBJ1-6; possibly TRBD1 for D (6 bases). The V end was cut by 5 bases, the J end by 8 bases, with 22 bases between. CDR1 SGHAT and CDR2 FQNNGV come from the germline V gene. This CDR3 spans 17 amino acids. In DNA, the CDR3 is TGTGCCAGCAGCCCCCACCCTCTCCGTCAGGGGTATTCACCCCTCCACTTT. The encoded protein is CASSPHPLRQGYSPLHF. The variable domain in full, completed from reference TRBV11-2 and TRBJ1-6, reads EAGVAQSPRYKIIEKRQSVAFWCNPISGHATLYWYQQILGQGPKLLIQFQNNGVVDDSQLPKDRFSAERLKGVDSTLKIQPAKLEDSAVYLCASSPHPLRQGYSPLHFGNGTRLTVT.

This clonotype was counted a few times. The chain recombines TRBV7-9 with TRBJ2-5; no firm D call. Per the germline V gene, CDR1 is SEHNR and CDR2 is FQNEAQ (reference sequence). CDR3 length: 17 residues. Between the trimmed V and J ends, which lost 5 bases and 1 base, there was a span of 20 bases. CDR3 DNA sequence: TGTGCCAGCAGCAGAAAGGGCCAGTTCCTTTCCCAAGAGACCCAGTACTTC. This gives the protein CASSRKGQFLSQETQYF.

This clonotype was observed many times. V and J are TRBV28 and TRBJ1-2; D not resolved. V lost 0 bases and J 2 bases, leaving 10 bases between the germline ends. CDR3 length: 15 amino acids. Per the germline V gene, CDR1 is MDHEN and CDR2 is SYDVKM. CDR3 loop: CASSLWKGGNYGYTF. The CDR3 DNA is TGTGCCAGCAGTTTATGGAAGGGAGGGAACTATGGCTACACCTTC.

The chain joins TRBV25-1 to TRBJ1-2; 8 bases map to TRBD1. The CDR3 covers 12 residues. The V segment lost 6 bases and the J segment 8 bases; nucleotides outside the gene matches: 5. The germline V gene has CDR1 MGHDK and CDR2 SYGVNS. CDR3 coding DNA: TGTGCCAGCAGGACAGGGGCGGGGGGCTACACCTTC. It specifies CASRTGAGGYTF.

This clonotype was seen more than once but under ten times. CDR3 loop: CASSLQRELTDTQYF. The CDR3 nucleotides read TGTGCCAGCAGCTTACAGCGGGAACTCACAGATACGCAGTATTTT. The gene calls are TRBV13 and TRBJ2-3; 7 bases are a match to TRBD2. The CDR3 is 15 amino acids. Germline CDR1 PRHDT, CDR2 FYEKMQ (reference sequence). Germline trimming cut 2 bases from V and 2 bases from J; bases unmatched to any gene: 4.

This clonotype was counted only a few times. The gene calls are TRBV6-2 or TRBV6-3 and TRBJ2-7; a weak D match, TRBD1 (5 bases). Deletions cut 7 bases from V and 4 bases from J, with 8 bases between. The CDR3 has 11 amino acids. Germline V lookup: CDR1 MNHEY, CDR2 SVGEGT. The CDR3 protein is CASTYRYEQYF. The DNA for the CDR3 is TGTGCCAGCACCTACAGGTACGAGCAGTACTTC.

This clonotype was counted only a few times. This chain uses TRBV10-1 with TRBJ2-5, with 11 positions matching TRBD2. The germline CDR1 and CDR2 sequences are WNHNN and SYGVQD (reference sequence). The V gene end was trimmed by 4 bases and the J gene end by 4 bases; junction bases not matched to a gene: 5. The CDR3 is 15 amino acids. The CDR3, as DNA: TGCGCCAGCAGTGCTACTAGCGGGGGTAGAGAGACCCAGTACTTC. Amino acid sequence: CASSATSGGRETQYF.

The chain joins TRBV7-2 to TRBJ2-7; 10 bases are a match to TRBD2. CDR1 is SGHTA and CDR2 is FQGNSA in the germline V gene. V was pared by 6 bases and J by 8 bases, with 10 bases of the junction left unmatched. The CDR3 sequence is 14 residues long. CDR3 nucleotides: TGTGCCAGCAGTGGACTAGCGGCTATCTGGAAGCAGTACTTC. Translating it yields CASSGLAAIWKQYF.

The J gene is TRBJ2-5, the V gene TRBV28; TRBD1 aligns across 8 bases. This CDR3 is 15 amino acids long. The V gene's germline CDR1 is MDHEN and CDR2 SYDVKM. V was clipped by 3 bases and J by 2 bases; unmatched bases: 5. Here the CDR3 DNA reads TGTGCCAGCAGTTTGTTTCACAGGGGGCAAGAGACCCAGTACTTC. Its translation is CASSLFHRGQETQYF.

V is TRBV20-1 and J is TRBJ2-7, with a possible D match to TRBD1 (6 bases). Trimming took 3 bases from V and 2 from J, leaving 11 bases between them. This CDR3 region has 13 residues. Germline loops: CDR1 DFQATT, CDR2 SNEGSKA (reference sequence). The CDR3, as DNA: TGCAGTGCTAGGGGTGGGACAACCTACGAGCAGTACTTC. Its protein product is CSARGGTTYEQYF.

This clonotype was seen a handful of times. The chain links TRBV7-2 to TRBJ2-5; tentative D call: TRBD2 (6 bases). The better agreement between TRBJ2-4 and the DNA end casts doubt on the J call. This CDR3 is built from 18 residues. The germline gives CDR1 SGHTA, CDR2 FQGNSA. CDR3 amino acids: CASSSLGKTASGRDIQYF. In nucleotides, the CDR3 is TGTGCCAGCAGCTCCTTAGGGAAAACAGCAAGCGGGCGGGACATTCAGTACTTC.

Ten or more counts support this clonotype. V usage is TRBV27 and J usage is TRBJ2-3; 10 bases are shared with TRBD1. With 4 bases clipped from V and 4 bases from J, the junction kept 8 bases outside the gene matches. The CDR3 spans 16 residues. Per germline, CDR1 MNHEY and CDR2 SMNVEV (reference sequence). Written as DNA, the CDR3 is TGTGCCAGCAGTTCTCTAGACAGGGGGCTTTCAGATACGCAGTATTTT. Protein product: CASSSLDRGLSDTQYF.

This clonotype was recorded a few times. The chain carries TRBV12-3 or TRBV12-4 and TRBJ1-2; 12 nucleotides match TRBD1. The CDR3 is 15 residues long. The ends lost 3 bases at V and 4 bases at J; junction bases unmatched: 3. The CDR3 DNA reads TGTGCCAGCAGTTTCGGGACAGGGGGCGTCTATGGCTACACCTTC. Translated: CASSFGTGGVYGYTF.